Below are 32 T cell receptor beta chains sequenced from a single sample in a study of T-cell memory formation after mild COVID-19. A single record per CDR3 protein comes from TCRdb applying MiXCR to the 5' RACE reads. In the table there are approximately 170,000 distinct CDR3 sequences, 13% of which are singletons. Material: PBMCs or a T cell subset sorted from them (not recorded which). These receptors came from a man aged 18 to 30 who had mild COVID-19 (a few samples of this study predate the infection). Cell type and time point are not known.

In this sample, this clonotype turned up a few times. The DNA of the CDR3 is TGTGCCAGCAAATTGGGGAGCAATCAGCCCCAGCATTTT. It encodes CASKLGSNQPQHF. This chain uses TRBV12-3 or TRBV12-4 with TRBJ1-5; D is unclear. The V and J ends lost 7 bases and 1 base respectively, with 8 bases between them. The length of the CDR3 is 13 residues.

The genes are TRBV7-2 and TRBJ2-1; D gene ambiguous. The CDR3 is 13 residues long. Germline CDR1 SGHTA, CDR2 FQGNSA. V lost 0 bases and J 8 bases, leaving 8 bases between the germline ends. CDR3: CASSLAQDDEQFF. CDR3 bases: TGTGCCAGCAGCTTAGCCCAGGACGATGAGCAGTTCTTC.

V and J are TRBV2 and TRBJ2-5, with D hard to call. V lost 4 bases, J lost 2 bases, and 8 bases lay in between. The germline V gene has CDR1 SNHLY and CDR2 FYNNEI. The CDR3 extends over 13 amino acids. CDR3 region: CASSGLTQETQYF. CDR3 in DNA: TGTGCCAGCAGTGGGTTAACACAAGAGACCCAGTACTTC. Looking up the rest from reference TRBV2 and TRBJ2-5 gives the full variable domain: EPEVTQTPSHQVTQMGQEVILRCVPISNHLYFYWYRQILGQKVEFLVSFYNNEISEKSEIFDDQFSVERPDGSNFTLKIRSTKLEDSAMYFCASSGLTQETQYFGPGTRLLVL.

This clonotype appeared a few times. The chain is built from TRBV6-5 and TRBJ1-1; a possible D gene is TRBD1 (5 bases). V lost 4 bases and J 5 bases, leaving 17 bases between the germline ends. Per germline, CDR1 MNHEY and CDR2 SVGAGI. The CDR3 length is 15 residues. CDR3 in DNA: TGTGCCAGCAGTTCGGGAAGGGGCTGGAGGACTGAAGCTTTCTTT. Amino acids: CASSSGRGWRTEAFF.

This clonotype was seen only a few times. This chain connects TRBV25-1 to TRBJ1-6; tentatively, D is TRBD1 (5 bases). The ends were cut back, 4 bases at V and 0 bases at J, with 13 bases in the middle. Germline V gene sequence: CDR1 MGHDK, CDR2 SYGVNS. This CDR3 region has 17 residues. DNA of the CDR3: TGTGCCAGCAGTGTGGGACTTCCGAGCTCCTATAATTCACCCCTCCACTTT. Its translation: CASSVGLPSSYNSPLHF.

The chain combines TRBV30 with TRBJ1-2; D gene unclear. Germline-derived CDR1 and CDR2 are GTSNPN and SVGIG (reference sequence). The CDR3 length is 10 residues. Trimming removed 7 bases at V and 6 bases at J, with 9 bases between. In DNA form, the CDR3 reads TGTGCCTCAGGCCGGGATGGCTACACCTTC. Its translation: CASGRDGYTF.

This clonotype has a handful of counts. The gene calls are TRBV3-1 and TRBJ2-2; no clear D. V was cut by 5 bases and J by 7 bases, with 11 bases left in between. The CDR3 spans 13 residues. From germline, CDR1 is LGHDT and CDR2 YNNKEL (reference sequence). The CDR3 coding sequence is TGTGCCAGCAGCGCCCCATTGATCGGGGAGCTGTTTTTT. Its protein is CASSAPLIGELFF.

The chain joins TRBV25-1 to TRBJ2-1; no clear D. The V end lost 6 bases, the J end lost 5 bases, and 2 bases lay between the germline ends. The CDR3 length is 10 residues. CDR1 and CDR2 from the germline V gene are MGHDK and SYGVNS. Written as DNA, the CDR3 is TGTGCCAGCAGGAACAATGAGCAGTTCTTC. Its protein is CASRNNEQFF.

CDR3 sequence reads: CASSKPGHPTDTQYF. In nucleotides, the CDR3 is TGTGCCAGCAGCAAACCGGGACATCCCACAGATACGCAGTATTTT. The genes are TRBV12-3 or TRBV12-4 and TRBJ2-3, with a possible D match to TRBD1 (6 bases). The CDR3 contains 15 residues. V shed 6 bases and J shed 2 bases, with 15 bases lying between them.

The chain uses TRBV7-2 and TRBJ1-2, with 8 bases matching TRBD1. Per germline, CDR1 SGHTA and CDR2 FQGNSA. This CDR3 is built from 13 residues. V was pared by 2 bases and J by 6 bases, with 2 bases of the junction left unmatched. The CDR3 reads CASSLSTGDGYTF. CDR3 bases: TGTGCCAGCAGCTTATCGACAGGGGATGGCTACACCTTC.

This clonotype was seen only once. J is TRBJ1-2 and V is TRBV9; D ambiguous. This CDR3 is 13 amino acids long. V shed 1 base and J shed 0 bases, with 4 bases lying between them. Germline loops: CDR1 SGDLS, CDR2 YYNGEE. The CDR3 protein is CASSVNTNYGYTF. DNA of the CDR3: TGTGCCAGCAGCGTAAATACTAACTATGGCTACACCTTC.

The chain combines TRBV5-4 with TRBJ2-2; 8 bases agree with TRBD2. There are 17 residues in the CDR3. From germline, CDR1 is SGHNT and CDR2 YYREEE (reference sequence). V lost 0 bases to trimming and J lost 1 base; unmatched junction nucleotides: 5. CDR3 coding DNA: TGTGCCAGCAGCTTGGCCAAGAGCGGGGGGAACACCGGGGAGCTGTTTTTT. It is translated as CASSLAKSGGNTGELFF.

The CDR3 DNA reads TGTGCCAGCAGCTTAGTGTATGAAGTGCGGACCCAGTACTTC. This gives the protein CASSLVYEVRTQYF. V gene TRBV7-2 combines with J gene TRBJ2-5; D unresolved. The germline gives CDR1 SGHTA, CDR2 FQGNSA. The germline V and J ends were trimmed by 1 base and 7 bases, with 13 bases remaining between them. The CDR3 loop spans 14 amino acids. The full variable domain, its missing parts supplied by reference TRBV7-2 and TRBJ2-5, is GAGVSQSPSNKVTEKGKDVELRCDPISGHTALYWYRQSLGQGLEFLIYFQGNSAPDKSGLPSDRFSAERTGGSVSTLTIQRTQQEDSAVYLCASSLVYEVRTQYFGPGTRLLVL.

This clonotype came up many times. CDR3 in DNA: TGTGCCAGCAGCTCCGGGACAGGGATCTCTGGAAACACCATATATTTT. Encoded protein: CASSSGTGISGNTIYF. This chain uses TRBV7-2 with TRBJ1-3; 9 nucleotides align to TRBD1. The CDR3 is 16 residues long. J was trimmed by 0 bases and V by 4 bases; bases with no gene match: 4. The germline CDR1 and CDR2 sequences are SGHTA and FQGNSA.

This clonotype showed up many times. The rearrangement links TRBV7-3 to TRBJ2-3; D remains ambiguous. The CDR3 has 17 amino acids. Germline values: CDR1 SGHTA, CDR2 FQGTGA. The V and J ends lost 1 base and 0 bases respectively, with 14 bases between them. The CDR3 DNA reads TGTGCCAGCAGCTTAATCTCGGCTATCACTAGCACAGATACGCAGTATTTT. Translated, it gives CASSLISAITSTDTQYF.

In this sample, this clonotype turned up a few times. This chain connects TRBV20-1 to TRBJ1-1, with D uncertain. The V end lost 5 bases, the J end lost 0 bases, and 10 bases lay between the germline ends. From germline, CDR1 is DFQATT and CDR2 SNEGSKA (reference sequence). This CDR3 spans 13 amino acids. The CDR3, as DNA: TGCAGTGCTCAGACCCCGGTGAACACTGAAGCTTTCTTT. It encodes CSAQTPVNTEAFF.

The chain uses TRBV7-3 and TRBJ2-1, with 8 nucleotides matching TRBD2. The germline CDR1 and CDR2 sequences are SGHTA and FQGTGA. The CDR3 loop spans 16 amino acids. The V gene end was trimmed by 1 base and the J gene end by 0 bases; junction bases not matched to a gene: 2. The CDR3 region has the DNA TGTGCCAGCAGCTTAATGGCGGGGGGCTCCTACAATGAGCAGTTCTTC. This sequence encodes CASSLMAGGSYNEQFF.

This clonotype was counted ten times or more. The chain has TRBV4-3 and TRBJ2-5; D ambiguous. The germline gives CDR1 LGHNA, CDR2 YSLEER. This CDR3 contains 13 residues. Trimming stripped 4 bases from V and 2 bases from J, with 8 bases between. CDR3 protein: CASSRWLQETQYF. The CDR3 bases are TGCGCCAGCAGCCGATGGTTACAAGAGACCCAGTACTTC.

This chain links TRBV24-1 with TRBJ2-6; D not certain. CDR1 is KGHDR and CDR2 is SFDVKD in the germline V gene. The CDR3 loop spans 14 amino acids. Trimming pared 7 bases from V and 0 bases from J, leaving 6 bases between. The CDR3 region has the DNA TGTGCCACCAGCTCGAGCTCTGGGGCCAACGTCCTGACTTTC. Protein: CATSSSSGANVLTF.

Only a few counts were recorded for this clonotype. This rearrangement joins TRBV12-3 or TRBV12-4 to TRBJ2-2; D uncertain. Trimming left V 3 bases short and J 6 bases short, with 8 bases between. The CDR3 has 13 amino acids. Here the CDR3 DNA reads TGTGCCAGCAGTTTCACCATTTCCGGGGAGCTGTTTTTT. The encoded protein is CASSFTISGELFF.

The J gene is TRBJ2-3, the V gene TRBV29-1; D remains ambiguous. Looked up from germline, CDR1 is SQVTM and CDR2 is ANQGSEA. CDR3 length: 12 amino acids. Trimming shortened V by 3 bases and J by 6 bases, and 10 bases separated the two germline ends. The CDR3 sequence: CSVDPASDTQYF. The CDR3 DNA is TGCAGCGTTGATCCCGCTTCGGATACGCAGTATTTT.

This clonotype was observed a handful of times. This sequence joins TRBV28 and TRBJ2-7; D gene uncertain. The germline V gene encodes CDR1 MDHEN and CDR2 SYDVKM. This CDR3 has 14 residues. V lost 5 bases and J 2 bases, leaving 13 bases between the germline ends. In DNA, the CDR3 is TGTGCCAGCAGTGCTCATCATTTGACCTACGAGCAGTACGTC. Translating it yields CASSAHHLTYEQYV.

This rearrangement joins TRBV7-2 to TRBJ2-7, with D unresolved. This CDR3 region has 15 residues. CDR1 and CDR2 (germline): SGHTA, FQGNSA. V lost 4 bases, J lost 0 bases, and 13 bases lay in between. The CDR3 spells CASSYDILSSYEQYF. The CDR3 nucleotides read TGTGCCAGCAGCTACGACATCCTGAGCTCCTACGAGCAGTACTTC.

The V call is TRBV3-1, the J call TRBJ1-1, with D maybe TRBD1 (5 bases). In germline, CDR1 is LGHDT, CDR2 YNNKEL (reference sequence). CDR3 length: 16 residues. Trimming cost V 1 base and J 0 bases, with 12 bases left between them. The CDR3 here is CASSQGGQGLNTEAFF. CDR3 in DNA: TGTGCCAGCAGCCAAGGCGGGCAGGGCCTGAACACTGAAGCTTTCTTT. Filled out from reference TRBV3-1 and TRBJ1-1, the complete variable domain reads DTAVSQTPKYLVTQMGNDKSIKCEQNLGHDTMYWYKQDSKKFLKIMFSYNNKELIINETVPNRFSPKSPDKAHLNLHINSLELGDSAVYFCASSQGGQGLNTEAFFGQGTRLTVV.

The chain employs TRBV3-1 and TRBJ1-5; tentative D call: TRBD1 (5 bases). CDR3 length: 13 residues. V was clipped by 3 bases and J by 5 bases, with 8 bases between them. Per germline, CDR1 LGHDT and CDR2 YNNKEL (reference sequence). CDR3 sequence reads: CASSHRGYQPQHF. CDR3 sequence (DNA): TGTGCCAGCAGCCATCGGGGGTATCAGCCCCAGCATTTT.

The chain is built from TRBV28 and TRBJ2-7; the match to TRBD2 covers 9 bases. The length of the CDR3 is 16 residues. Germline values: CDR1 MDHEN, CDR2 SYDVKM. V dropped 4 bases and J dropped 2; count of bases not matched to a gene: 9. CDR3 sequence (DNA): TGTGCCAGCAGTTCCCCTAGCGGGGAGACTCCCTACGAGCAGTACGTC. Amino acids: CASSSPSGETPYEQYV.

This clonotype was picked up a small number of times. This rearrangement joins TRBV20-1 to TRBJ1-2; the D gene is possibly TRBD1 (6 bases). Trimming left V 1 base short and J 7 bases short, with 16 bases between. Per the germline V gene, CDR1 is DFQATT and CDR2 is SNEGSKA (reference sequence). This CDR3 is 14 amino acids long. CDR3 amino acids: CSARASRGFGGYTF. The CDR3 nucleotides are TGCAGTGCTAGAGCTTCTAGGGGGTTTGGTGGCTACACCTTC.

This clonotype was counted at least ten times. The rearrangement links TRBV7-2 to TRBJ2-7; tentatively, D is TRBD2 (6 bases). CDR3 length: 13 amino acids. Germline lookup yields CDR1 SGHTA and CDR2 FQGNSA. The V end was cut by 10 bases, the J end by 3 bases, with 16 bases between. The CDR3 bases are TGTGCCACCTCCGCGGGACCGAACTACGAGCAGTACTTC. Translating gives CATSAGPNYEQYF.

The chain recombines TRBV7-8 with TRBJ2-7; no clear D gene. Trimming removed 1 base from V and 5 bases from J, with 9 bases in between. Germline V gives CDR1 SGHVS, CDR2 FQNEAQ. The CDR3 is made up of 13 amino acids. The CDR3 here is CASSLDNTDEQYF. Here the CDR3 DNA reads TGTGCCAGCAGCTTAGACAATACCGACGAGCAGTACTTC.

This clonotype was observed a handful of times. The genes are TRBV7-8 and TRBJ2-3; weak D call: TRBD2 (7 bases). The CDR3 consists of 18 residues. The ends were cut back, 2 bases at V and 0 bases at J, with 18 bases in the middle. The germline gives CDR1 SGHVS, CDR2 FQNEAQ. CDR3 sequence reads: CASSLSPGGGASTDTQYF. CDR3 nucleotide sequence: TGTGCCAGCAGCTTATCCCCTGGGGGGGGCGCTAGCACAGATACGCAGTATTTT.

This clonotype was detected only a few times. V usage is TRBV6-1 and J usage is TRBJ2-5; no reliable D call. Germline values: CDR1 MNHNS, CDR2 SASEGT. V lost 8 bases to trimming and J lost 5 bases, with 9 bases between them. The CDR3 is made up of 11 amino acids. CDR3 sequence (DNA): TGTGCCAGCCGGCGGTTGGAGACCCAGTACTTC. Translating it yields CASRRLETQYF.

In its sample, this clonotype was seen once. The V and J genes are TRBV9 and TRBJ1-4; D is undetermined. This CDR3 contains 14 residues. Germline V CDR1 and CDR2: SGDLS, YYNGEE. The V gene lost 0 bases and the J gene lost 0 bases, with 3 bases spanning the gap. The CDR3 reads CASSVDSTNEKLFF. For the CDR3, the DNA is TGTGCCAGCAGCGTAGACTCAACTAATGAAAAACTGTTTTTT.